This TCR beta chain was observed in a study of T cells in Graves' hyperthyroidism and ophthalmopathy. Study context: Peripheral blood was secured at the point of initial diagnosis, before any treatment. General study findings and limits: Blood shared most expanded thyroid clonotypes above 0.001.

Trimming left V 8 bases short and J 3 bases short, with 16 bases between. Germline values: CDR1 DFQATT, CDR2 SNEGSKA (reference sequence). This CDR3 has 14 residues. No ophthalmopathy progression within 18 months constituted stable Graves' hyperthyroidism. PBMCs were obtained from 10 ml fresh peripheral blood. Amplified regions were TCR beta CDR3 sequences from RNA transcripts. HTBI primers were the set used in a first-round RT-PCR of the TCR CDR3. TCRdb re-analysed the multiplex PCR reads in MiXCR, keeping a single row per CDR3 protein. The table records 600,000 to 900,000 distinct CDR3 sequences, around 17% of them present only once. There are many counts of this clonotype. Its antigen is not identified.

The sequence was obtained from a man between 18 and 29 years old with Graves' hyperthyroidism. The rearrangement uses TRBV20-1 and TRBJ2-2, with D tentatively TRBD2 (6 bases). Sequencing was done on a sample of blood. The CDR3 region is CSTFGLSYTGELFF. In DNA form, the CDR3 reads TGCAGTACCTTTGGACTATCCTACACCGGGGAGCTGTTTTTT.